This T cell receptor (beta chain) was sequenced during a study of circulating and synovial CD4+ cells in juvenile arthritis. General study findings and limits: Bulk blood CD4 repertoires were more diverse than these. Circulating pathogenic-like lymphocytes shared a substantially higher fraction of CDR3 sequences with synovium than bulk blood.

Generated by immunoSEQ multiplex PCR, the TCRdb table keeps only in-frame clones and is missing some. This sample has some 30,000 clones, with just over 90% found just once. As regards this clone: The target antigen is unknown.

This CDR3 comprises 14 residues. CDR1 SGHAT and CDR2 FQNNGV come from the germline V gene. The V gene lost 1 base and the J gene lost 2 bases, with 6 bases spanning the gap. The receptor's source is a human donor with juvenile idiopathic arthritis. The gene calls are TRBV11-2 and TRBJ2-1; perhaps TRBD2 as D (6 bases). The sequenced material came from CD4+ T cells from blood. CDR3 in amino acids: CASSLAGAYNEQFF. CDR3 nucleotides: TGTGCCAGCAGCTTAGCGGGAGCCTACAATGAGCAGTTCTTC.